The 22 T cell receptor beta chains below come from one sample, sequenced in a study of response to subunit inactivated influenza vaccine (dated by TCRdb to between 2018 and 2020). The library relied on RT-PCR. These reads were obtained on an Illumina HiSeq 2500. The public reads were reanalyzed by TCRdb: fastp trimming at Q25, MiXCR alignment, in-frame beta chains only. Rows are unified per CDR3 protein, each entry keeping the most common DNA and genes. The sample data list more than 550,000 distinct CDR3 sequences, and about 11% of these were observed just once. Roughly 10% of the sample goes to the ten largest clones. Here the sequenced sample was PBMCs from blood, taken on the day of vaccination. The receptors stem from a man aged 45 to 65 who received an inactivated influenza vaccine. Donor details come from another sample of the same person, matched by shared clones.

This chain links TRBV7-9 with TRBJ2-7; no reliable D call. Germline CDR1 SEHNR, CDR2 FQNEAQ (reference sequence). The CDR3 runs 12 residues. Trimming pared 4 bases from V and 6 bases from J, leaving 10 bases between. CDR3 residues: CASSSAVLEQYF. CDR3 DNA sequence: TGTGCCAGCAGCTCCGCCGTTCTCGAGCAGTACTTC.

This clonotype came up a few times. CDR3 nucleotide sequence: TGTGCCAGCAGTCCGACGCAGACAGGGATCCACGAGCAGTACTTC. As protein: CASSPTQTGIHEQYF. The chain recombines TRBV12-3 or TRBV12-4 with TRBJ2-7, with 7 bases that match TRBD1. V shed 5 bases and J 5 bases; nucleotides not matched to a gene: 12. The CDR3 totals 15 residues.

V gene TRBV18 combines with J gene TRBJ2-7, with 9 bases identical to TRBD2. The CDR3 covers 14 residues. J lost 3 bases, V lost 4 bases, and 4 bases had no gene match. Germline V gene lookup returns CDR1 KGHSH and CDR2 LQKENI. Here the CDR3 DNA reads TGTGCCAGCTCACAGACTAGCGGTCACTACGAGCAGTACTTC. This gives the protein CASSQTSGHYEQYF.

The chain combines TRBV5-6 with TRBJ2-1; tentatively, D is TRBD1 (5 bases). Trimming shortened V by 0 bases and J by 3 bases, and 7 bases separated the two germline ends. From germline, CDR1 is SGHDT and CDR2 YYEEEE. The CDR3 spans 14 residues. Written as DNA, the CDR3 is TGTGCCAGCAGCTTGGTCAGGGACTACAATGAGCAGTTCTTC. Translated, it gives CASSLVRDYNEQFF.

This clonotype came up a few times. The chain employs TRBV5-1 and TRBJ2-5; 9 nucleotides line up with TRBD1. V lost 0 bases, J lost 4 bases, and 7 bases stayed unmatched. Germline lookup yields CDR1 SGHRS and CDR2 YFSETQ. The length of the CDR3 is 16 residues. The CDR3 reads CASSLGPQGAGETQYF. CDR3 DNA: TGCGCCAGCAGCTTGGGTCCACAGGGGGCTGGAGAGACCCAGTACTTC.

This chain connects TRBV6-2 or TRBV6-3 to TRBJ1-1; D ambiguous. The CDR3 extends over 14 amino acids. CDR1 MNHEY and CDR2 SVGEGT come from the germline V gene. The V and J ends lost 7 bases and 1 base respectively, with 13 bases between them. The CDR3 DNA follows: TGTGCCAGCACTCCGGGTGAAAAGAACACTGAAGCTTTCTTT. Its translation is CASTPGEKNTEAFF.

V usage is TRBV12-3 or TRBV12-4 and J usage is TRBJ2-3; D remains ambiguous. The ends were cut back, 7 bases at V and 1 base at J, with 15 bases in the middle. CDR3 length: 15 residues. CDR3 DNA: TGTGCCAGCAACCACCGGGTTTCTGGCACAGATACGCAGTATTTT. Its translation: CASNHRVSGTDTQYF.

The chain recombines TRBV18 with TRBJ2-3; D ambiguous. The germline V gene has CDR1 KGHSH and CDR2 LQKENI. This CDR3 spans 12 amino acids. V dropped 2 bases and J dropped 4 bases, with 4 bases sitting between them. The CDR3 DNA is TGTGCCAGCTCACCAAGTTCAGATACGCAGTATTTT. As protein: CASSPSSDTQYF. Looking up the rest from reference TRBV18 and TRBJ2-3 gives the full variable domain: NAGVMQNPRHLVRRRGQEARLRCSPMKGHSHVYWYRQLPEEGLKFMVYLQKENIIDESGMPKERFSAEFPKEGPSILRIQQVVRGDSAAYFCASSPSSDTQYFGPGTRLTVL.

This clonotype was seen many times. The gene calls are TRBV5-1 and TRBJ2-3; the D is unclear. Trimming stripped 5 bases from V and 4 bases from J, with 11 bases between. The CDR3 runs to 13 residues. Germline V lookup: CDR1 SGHRS, CDR2 YFSETQ. The CDR3 nucleotides read TGCGCCAGCAGAACGGGCCAGCCAGATACGCAGTATTTT. Its protein product is CASRTGQPDTQYF.

The chain couples TRBV3-1 to TRBJ1-3, with a tentative D call TRBD1 (5 bases). This CDR3 spans 17 amino acids. V was trimmed by 1 base and J by 4 bases, leaving 17 bases between them. The germline gives CDR1 LGHDT, CDR2 YNNKEL (reference sequence). CDR3 in DNA: TGTGCCAGCAGCCAAGGGGGAGGCAGGGCGAGCGGAAACACCATATATTTT. It yields the protein CASSQGGGRASGNTIYF.

In its sample, this clonotype was seen a few times. The chain employs TRBV14 and TRBJ2-3; no reliable D call. Germline V CDR1 and CDR2: SGHDN, FVKESK. With 0 bases removed from V and 0 bases from J, the gap between germline ends came to 10 bases. The length of the CDR3 is 16 residues. CDR3: CASSQEPLASTDTQYF. The CDR3 DNA is TGTGCCAGCAGCCAAGAACCACTTGCAAGCACAGATACGCAGTATTTT.

V gene TRBV7-8 combines with J gene TRBJ2-1, with 8 positions matching TRBD1. Germline V gives CDR1 SGHVS, CDR2 FQNEAQ. This CDR3 is built from 14 residues. J lost 7 bases, V lost 3 bases, and 5 bases had no gene match. The CDR3 nucleotides read TGTGCCAGCAGCTTCAGACAGGGGCGGAATGAGCAGTTCTTC. The encoded protein is CASSFRQGRNEQFF.

This clonotype was counted at least ten times. V gene TRBV29-1 combines with J gene TRBJ2-7, with 9 bases fitting TRBD2. The CDR3 is 15 residues long. Unmatched junction bases numbered 5, after V lost 0 bases and J lost 2 bases. Germline CDR1 SQVTM, CDR2 ANQGSEA. The DNA for the CDR3 is TGCAGCGTTGAAGAGAGGGCTAGCGGGACCTACGAGCAGTACTTC. Its translation is CSVEERASGTYEQYF.

This clonotype was seen repeatedly, ten times or more. The chain has TRBV11-2 and TRBJ2-7, with 8 nucleotides matching TRBD1. The V gene's germline CDR1 is SGHAT and CDR2 FQNNGV. V lost 8 bases to trimming and J lost 0 bases; unmatched junction nucleotides: 3. This CDR3 comprises 13 residues. Written as DNA, the CDR3 is TGTGCCAGCCGACAGGGGAACTCCTACGAGCAGTACTTC. It is translated as CASRQGNSYEQYF.

In regard to this clonotype: A much larger clone sits a single nucleotide away, making a read error possible. The V and J genes are TRBV20-1 and TRBJ2-5, with D hard to call. CDR3 length: 11 amino acids. Germline V gene sequence: CDR1 DFQATT, CDR2 SNEGSKA (reference sequence). Deletions cut 3 bases from V and 1 base from J, with 3 bases between. CDR3 in amino acids: CSARRQETQYF. CDR3 DNA: TGCAGTGCTAGGCGCCAAGAGACCCAGTACTTC.

This clonotype was counted ten times or more. The rearrangement links TRBV15 to TRBJ1-5; D is ambiguous. The V gene lost 5 bases and the J gene lost 6 bases, with 14 bases spanning the gap. The CDR3 covers 14 residues. The V gene's germline CDR1 is LNHNV and CDR2 YYDKDF (reference sequence). CDR3 in DNA: TGTGCCACCAGCTTTACTTTGATTCGTCAGCCCCAGCATTTT. Encoded protein: CATSFTLIRQPQHF.

This clonotype was seen a handful of times. This sequence joins TRBV7-9 and TRBJ1-4; D remains unclear. The V and J ends lost 4 bases and 12 bases respectively, with 18 bases between them. CDR3 size: 14 residues. Germline V lookup: CDR1 SEHNR, CDR2 FQNEAQ (reference sequence). The CDR3 protein is CASSSDTSSSELFF. CDR3 nucleotides: TGTGCCAGCAGCTCAGACACCAGTAGTTCGGAACTGTTTTTT.

The chain combines TRBV4-1 with TRBJ1-2; TRBD1 is a possible D gene (5 bases). Trimming pared 2 bases from V and 3 bases from J, leaving 16 bases between. Germline-derived CDR1 and CDR2 are MGHRA and YSYEKL. The CDR3 covers 16 residues. CDR3 in amino acids: CASSQQITTGYYGYTF. The CDR3 nucleotides are TGCGCCAGCAGCCAACAAATAACTACAGGTTACTATGGCTACACCTTC.

This clonotype was picked up many times. The V call is TRBV4-1, the J call TRBJ1-1, with TRBD1 matching 8 bases. Germline CDR1 reads MGHRA; CDR2 reads YSYEKL. The ends lost 5 bases at V and 5 bases at J; junction bases unmatched: 4. The CDR3 runs 13 residues. In DNA, the CDR3 is TGCGCCAGCAGCTTACAGGGGGAGACTGAAGCTTTCTTT. This sequence encodes CASSLQGETEAFF.

The V and J genes are TRBV4-2 and TRBJ2-7; 7 bases map to TRBD1. V lost 0 bases and J lost 1; bases outside the gene matches: 3. The CDR3 is 15 residues long. CDR1 LGHNA and CDR2 YNFKEQ come from the germline V gene. The CDR3 region has the DNA TGTGCCAGCAGCCAAGATGGGACAGCGTCCTACGAGCAGTACTTC. It specifies CASSQDGTASYEQYF.

This clonotype was recorded many times. This rearrangement joins TRBV4-3 to TRBJ1-2; maybe TRBD1 (5 bases). Germline V gene lookup returns CDR1 LGHNA and CDR2 YSLEER. The CDR3 has 15 residues. V gave up 0 bases and J gave up 7 bases, with 15 bases separating them. DNA of the CDR3: TGCGCCAGCAGCCAAGAGGTGGGGCAGGGACGTGGCTACACCTTC. This encodes CASSQEVGQGRGYTF.

The chain has TRBV28 and TRBJ2-3; TRBD1 agrees at 8 bases. V shed 3 bases and J 1 base; nucleotides not matched to a gene: 3. Germline V CDR1 and CDR2: MDHEN, SYDVKM. CDR3 length equals 15 residues. This CDR3 is CASSFPRGRTDTQYF. The DNA of the CDR3 is TGTGCCAGCAGTTTCCCCAGGGGGCGCACAGATACGCAGTATTTT.